The T cell receptor beta chain under discussion was sequenced for a study of cytomegalovirus exposure and HLA in healthy donors. Study-level findings and limits: It was reportedly the case that the classifier diagnosed cytomegalovirus status with high specificity and sensitivity.

The PCR was carried out with 60 Vbeta primers and 13 Jbeta primers. As handled by the study authors: Later, some 79 million unique TCR beta chains were counted in an analysis, and about 10 million of them were shared. Libraries were prepared by immunoSEQ multiplex PCR; TCRdb keeps only in-frame clonotypes and omits some of them. V and J calls and clone size follow that table, whereas D and trimming were derived from the DNA. The sample yields approximately 130,000 clones, around 77% seen once. The CDR3 consists of 14 residues. Germline V gene data show CDR1 as MNHNY and CDR2 as SVGAGI (reference sequence). V was pared by 5 bases and J by 3 bases, with 5 bases of the junction left unmatched. Notes on this clone: Its specificity is unknown.

The rearrangement links TRBV6-6 to TRBJ2-7; 9 bases match TRBD1. Sequencing was done on a sample of PBMCs. The receptor was derived from a man aged 45 to 65 in good health and CMV-seronegative. Here the CDR3 reads CASSPGTGIYEQYF. DNA of the CDR3: TGTGCCAGCAGTCCCGGGACAGGGATCTACGAGCAGTACTTC.